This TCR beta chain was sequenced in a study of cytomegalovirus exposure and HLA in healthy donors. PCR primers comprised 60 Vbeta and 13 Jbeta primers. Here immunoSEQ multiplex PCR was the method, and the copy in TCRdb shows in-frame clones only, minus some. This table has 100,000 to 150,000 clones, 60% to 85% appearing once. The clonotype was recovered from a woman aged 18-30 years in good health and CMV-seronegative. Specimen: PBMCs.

The CDR3 reads CASSAEETQYF. The CDR3 region has the DNA TGTGCCAGCAGCGCCGAGGAGACCCAGTACTTC. V and J are TRBV5-4 and TRBJ2-5; D gene unclear. V lost 4 bases and J lost 5, with 6 bases in between. This CDR3 region has 11 residues. CDR1 is SGHNT, CDR2 YYREEE, per germline (reference sequence). The variable domain in full, completed from reference TRBV5-4 and TRBJ2-5, reads ETGVTQSPTHLIKTRGQQVTLRCSSQSGHNTVSWYQQALGQGPQFIFQYYREEENGRGNFPPRFSGLQFPNYSSELNVNALELDDSALYLCASSAEETQYFGPGTRLLVL.